Listed below are T cell receptor beta chains from one sample, sequenced in a study of blood T cell repertoires in COVID-19. The method was immunoSEQ multiplex PCR; TCRdb's version includes in-frame clones alone and lacks a portion of them. The table has about 310,000 clones, about 91% seen once; the top ten hold around 9.5%. The specimen sequenced was PBMCs or T cells enriched from blood (not recorded which). The origin of the receptors is a woman between 35 and 50 years old who had recovered from COVID-19. Both conserved end residues are part of each CDR3. D genes are given only for firm matches. Not every row has a clone size; where given, it reads once, few, many or a size class.

v_gene	d_gene	abundance	j_gene	CDR3nt	CDR3aa
TRBV20-1	TRBD2	NA	TRBJ2-7	TGCAGTGCTAGTCGTCTAGCGGGGGGCTCAGAGCAGTACTTC	CSASRLAGGSEQYF
TRBV24-1	TRBD2	NA	TRBJ2-5	TGTGCCTCCTCTAGCGGGAGTCACCAAGAGACCCAGTACTTC	CASSSGSHQETQYF
TRBV24-1	NA	NA	TRBJ2-3	TGTGCCACCCACGGCGGGGGCACAGATACGCAGTATTTT	CATHGGGTDTQYF
TRBV2	TRBD1	few	TRBJ1-6	TGTGCCAGCAGTGGGACAGGGGTGAACTCACCCCTCCACTTT	CASSGTGVNSPLHF
TRBV3-1/TRBV3-2	NA	NA	TRBJ2-7	TGTGCCAGCAGTCCCCCATTTACAGGGTCCTACGAGCAGTACTTC	CASSPPFTGSYEQYF
TRBV19	TRBD1	NA	TRBJ1-4	TGTGCCAGTAGCACCCGGGACAGGGGGTTTTTTGGGGTTTTT	CASSTRDRGFFGVF
TRBV5-1	TRBD2	NA	TRBJ2-7	TGCGCCAGCAGCTCGGGACTAGCGGGAGTGCGGGAGCAGTACTTC	CASSSGLAGVREQYF
TRBV3-1/TRBV3-2	TRBD2	NA	TRBJ2-2	TGTGCCAGCACCCGGACTAGCGGGAGTCCCACCTTCACCGGGGAGCTGTTTTTT	CASTRTSGSPTFTGELFF
TRBV5-3	TRBD2	NA	TRBJ2-2	TGTGCCAGAAGCCCTCGGACTAGCGGGGCCGACACCGGGGAGCTGTTTTTT	CARSPRTSGADTGELFF
TRBV2	TRBD1	NA	TRBJ2-7	TGTGCCAGCAGTCCAGGACAGGGGGCGTGGGACGAGCAGTACTTC	CASSPGQGAWDEQYF
TRBV11-2	NA	NA	TRBJ2-7	TGTGCCAGCAGCCCCCCCAGGGTAGGGGTATCCGAGCAGTACTTC	CASSPPRVGVSEQYF
TRBV18	NA	NA	TRBJ2-2	TGTGCCAGCTCACCGGCTGAGGAGCTGTTTTTT	CASSPAEELFF
TRBV19	NA	NA	TRBJ2-3	TGTGCCAGTACCTCACCCGGGCGGGGAGAGGATACGCAGTATTTT	CASTSPGRGEDTQYF
TRBV5-1	TRBD1	NA	TRBJ1-1	TGCGCCAGCAGCTTGGAAGGGACAGACGTGACTGAAGCTTTCTTT	CASSLEGTDVTEAFF
TRBV28	TRBD2	NA	TRBJ2-2	TGTGCCAGCAGTTTCCTGCTGGGGTCTAGCGGGGGGCGGAACACCGGGGAGCTGTTTTTT	CASSFLLGSSGGRNTGELFF
TRBV23-1	TRBD2	NA	TRBJ2-1	TGCGCCAGCACTCTCCCGCGGGGGGGGCCGTGGAATGAGCAGTTCTTC	CASTLPRGGPWNEQFF
TRBV5-1	NA	NA	TRBJ2-1	TGCGCCAGCAGCTTGGAACGCCAGGGTAGGGGCAATGAGCAGTTCTTC	CASSLERQGRGNEQFF
TRBV7-2	TRBD2	once	TRBJ2-3	TGTGCCAGCAGCTTAGTGGGGGGGGGCACAGATACGCAGTATTTT	CASSLVGGGTDTQYF
TRBV19	TRBD1	NA	TRBJ2-7	TGTGCCAGTAGCGAGGACAGGGGGTCTACCGAGCAGTACTTC	CASSEDRGSTEQYF
TRBV30	TRBD2	NA	TRBJ2-3	TGTGCCTGGAGTGCTGGTGGTAGCGGGGGAAATACGCAGTATTTT	CAWSAGGSGGNTQYF